This is a list of T cell receptor beta chains from one sample in a study of Tregs in tolerant kidney transplant recipients. Some clones are missing from TCRdb's copy, which holds only in-frame ones; the method was immunoSEQ multiplex PCR. The sample records around 19,000 clones, approximately 85% being singletons. The specimen was Tregs from blood. These receptors were collected from a human donor in good health. CDR3s include the opening cysteine and the closing phenylalanine or tryptophan. Each record gives: J gene, V gene, clone size, D gene, CDR3 protein, CDR3 DNA. The D gene is left open where the match is weak. A clone size is listed for some rows: how often the clone was seen (once, few, many), or a class if it is expanded.

j_gene: TRBJ1-4
v_gene: TRBV18
abundance: -
d_gene: TRBD1
CDR3aa: CASSPDRDGEKLFF
CDR3nt: TGTGCCAGCTCACCGGACAGGGATGGTGAAAAACTGTTTTTT

j_gene: TRBJ1-1
v_gene: TRBV7-2
abundance: -
d_gene: -
CDR3aa: CASSLRRVNTEAFF
CDR3nt: TGTGCCAGCAGCTTACGCAGGGTGAACACTGAAGCTTTCTTT

j_gene: TRBJ1-4
v_gene: TRBV30
abundance: -
d_gene: -
CDR3aa: CAWRWRSTLFF
CDR3nt: TGTGCCTGGAGGTGGAGGTCCACGCTGTTTTTT

j_gene: TRBJ2-7
v_gene: TRBV14
abundance: once
d_gene: -
CDR3aa: CASSRDRYEQYF
CDR3nt: TGTGCCAGCAGCCGGGACCGCTACGAGCAGTACTTC

j_gene: TRBJ2-7
v_gene: TRBV5-6
abundance: -
d_gene: -
CDR3aa: CASSLGQIYEQYF
CDR3nt: TGTGCCAGCAGCCTCGGACAGATCTACGAGCAGTACTTC

j_gene: TRBJ2-7
v_gene: TRBV20-1
abundance: -
d_gene: -
CDR3aa: CSAILGHEQYF
CDR3nt: TGCAGTGCAATCCTTGGCCACGAGCAGTACTTC

j_gene: TRBJ1-2
v_gene: TRBV27
abundance: -
d_gene: -
CDR3aa: CASSLSHGLLGGYTF
CDR3nt: TGTGCCAGCAGTTTATCGCATGGACTTCTCGGTGGCTACACCTTC

j_gene: TRBJ2-1
v_gene: TRBV5-1
abundance: once
d_gene: TRBD2
CDR3aa: CASRRREGWGEQFF
CDR3nt: TGCGCCAGCAGAAGGAGGGAGGGCTGGGGTGAGCAGTTCTTC

j_gene: TRBJ1-4
v_gene: TRBV5-1
abundance: -
d_gene: -
CDR3aa: CASSPPGGEEKLFF
CDR3nt: TGCGCCAGCAGCCCCCCGGGCGGAGAGGAAAAACTGTTTTTT

j_gene: TRBJ2-3
v_gene: TRBV7-2
abundance: once
d_gene: -
CDR3aa: CASSFRHPDTQYF
CDR3nt: TGTGCCAGCAGCTTTCGGCACCCCGATACGCAGTATTTT

j_gene: TRBJ2-6
v_gene: TRBV7-9
abundance: -
d_gene: TRBD1
CDR3aa: CASSLVDRVYGANVLTF
CDR3nt: TGTGCCAGCAGCTTAGTCGACAGGGTCTATGGGGCCAACGTCCTGACTTTC

j_gene: TRBJ2-2
v_gene: TRBV27
abundance: -
d_gene: -
CDR3aa: CASSTGVRGNTGELFF
CDR3nt: TGTGCCAGCAGTACGGGAGTAAGGGGGAACACCGGGGAGCTGTTTTTT

j_gene: TRBJ1-1
v_gene: TRBV4-3
abundance: -
d_gene: -
CDR3aa: CASSQDLDLRRTEAFF
CDR3nt: TGCGCCAGCAGCCAAGATCTTGACCTTCGTCGCACTGAAGCTTTCTTT

j_gene: TRBJ1-2
v_gene: TRBV7-9
abundance: few
d_gene: -
CDR3aa: CASSPYAVGYTF
CDR3nt: TGTGCCAGCAGCCCCTACGCGGTGGGCTACACCTTC

j_gene: TRBJ1-6
v_gene: TRBV4-2
abundance: -
d_gene: -
CDR3aa: CASSPLSGTYNSPLHF
CDR3nt: TGTGCCAGCAGCCCCCTAAGCGGGACCTATAATTCACCCCTCCACTTT

j_gene: TRBJ1-4
v_gene: TRBV7-9
abundance: -
d_gene: -
CDR3aa: CASNPGGNEKLFF
CDR3nt: TGTGCCAGCAACCCAGGCGGAAATGAAAAACTGTTTTTT

j_gene: TRBJ2-1
v_gene: TRBV7-2
abundance: -
d_gene: TRBD2
CDR3aa: CASSLGASGGAYEQFF
CDR3nt: TGTGCCAGCAGCTTAGGGGCCAGCGGGGGGGCCTATGAGCAGTTCTTC

j_gene: TRBJ1-5
v_gene: TRBV4-3
abundance: -
d_gene: -
CDR3aa: CASSQDSGPREPQHF
CDR3nt: TGCGCCAGCAGCCAAGATAGCGGACCCCGGGAGCCCCAGCATTTT

j_gene: TRBJ2-5
v_gene: TRBV27
abundance: -
d_gene: -
CDR3aa: CASSGQSQETQYF
CDR3nt: TGTGCCAGCAGCGGACAGTCCCAAGAGACCCAGTACTTC

j_gene: TRBJ2-3
v_gene: TRBV9
abundance: -
d_gene: TRBD2
CDR3aa: CASSEGGLAGTQYF
CDR3nt: TGTGCCAGCAGCGAAGGGGGACTAGCGGGAACGCAGTATTTT

j_gene: TRBJ1-6
v_gene: TRBV6-6
abundance: -
d_gene: -
CDR3aa: CASSYSTGGKLHF
CDR3nt: TGTGCCAGCAGTTACTCGACGGGCGGGAAACTCCACTTT

j_gene: TRBJ2-1
v_gene: TRBV25-1
abundance: once
d_gene: -
CDR3aa: CASSDIGTVYNEQFF
CDR3nt: TGTGCCAGCAGTGACATCGGGACGGTTTACAATGAGCAGTTCTTC

j_gene: TRBJ2-3
v_gene: TRBV19
abundance: once
d_gene: -
CDR3aa: CASSLPGASTDTQYF
CDR3nt: TGTGCCAGTAGTCTCCCAGGGGCTAGCACAGATACGCAGTATTTT

j_gene: TRBJ1-4
v_gene: TRBV11-2
abundance: -
d_gene: -
CDR3aa: CASSLDIPRGGEKLFF
CDR3nt: TGTGCCAGCAGCTTAGATATCCCCAGGGGAGGAGAAAAACTGTTTTTT

j_gene: TRBJ2-5
v_gene: TRBV6-9
abundance: -
d_gene: TRBD1
CDR3aa: CASSYTRHNRGHQETQYF
CDR3nt: TGTGCCAGCAGTTATACCCGCCATAACAGGGGGCACCAAGAGACCCAGTACTTC

j_gene: TRBJ1-2
v_gene: TRBV6-6
abundance: -
d_gene: -
CDR3aa: CASSYFPPDYGYTF
CDR3nt: TGTGCCAGCAGTTACTTTCCCCCGGACTATGGCTACACCTTC

j_gene: TRBJ2-2
v_gene: TRBV5-1
abundance: -
d_gene: TRBD2
CDR3aa: CANSPWGRSGSNTGELFF
CDR3nt: TGCGCCAACAGCCCCTGGGGGCGGAGCGGGAGTAACACCGGGGAGCTGTTTTTT

j_gene: TRBJ2-1
v_gene: TRBV13
abundance: -
d_gene: TRBD2
CDR3aa: CASSLRGGGAGGLFDEQFF
CDR3nt: TGTGCCAGCAGCTTACGTGGGGGTGGCGCGGGAGGGCTGTTTGATGAGCAGTTCTTC

j_gene: TRBJ1-1
v_gene: TRBV19
abundance: -
d_gene: -
CDR3aa: CASSTGALGTEAFF
CDR3nt: TGTGCCAGTAGCACCGGGGCATTGGGCACTGAAGCTTTCTTT

j_gene: TRBJ2-5
v_gene: TRBV6-5
abundance: -
d_gene: TRBD1
CDR3aa: CASTTDRGETQYF
CDR3nt: TGTGCCAGCACCACGGACAGGGGGGAGACCCAGTACTTC

j_gene: TRBJ2-7
v_gene: TRBV19
abundance: -
d_gene: TRBD1
CDR3aa: CASSIGTGRIGYEQYF
CDR3nt: TGTGCCAGTAGTATCGGGACAGGGAGAATCGGATACGAGCAGTACTTC

j_gene: TRBJ2-7
v_gene: TRBV7-2
abundance: -
d_gene: -
CDR3aa: CASSLLPYTYEQYF
CDR3nt: TGTGCCAGCAGCTTATTACCCTACACCTACGAGCAGTACTTC

j_gene: TRBJ2-7
v_gene: TRBV20-1
abundance: -
d_gene: -
CDR3aa: CSAQIHEQYF
CDR3nt: TGCAGTGCCCAGATCCACGAGCAGTACTTC

j_gene: TRBJ1-6
v_gene: TRBV12-5
abundance: -
d_gene: -
CDR3aa: CASGFGQLNSPLHF
CDR3nt: TGTGCTAGTGGTTTCGGACAGCTAAATTCACCCCTCCACTTT

j_gene: TRBJ1-5
v_gene: TRBV2
abundance: -
d_gene: TRBD1
CDR3aa: CASSGTGNQPQHF
CDR3nt: TGTGCCAGCAGTGGGACAGGGAATCAGCCCCAGCATTTT

j_gene: TRBJ1-2
v_gene: TRBV6-6
abundance: -
d_gene: TRBD1
CDR3aa: CASSYLGTVSGYTF
CDR3nt: TGTGCCAGCAGTTACTTAGGGACAGTATCTGGCTACACCTTC

j_gene: TRBJ2-3
v_gene: TRBV29-1
abundance: -
d_gene: TRBD1
CDR3aa: CSVVRDRSTDTQYF
CDR3nt: TGCAGCGTTGTACGGGACAGAAGCACAGATACGCAGTATTTT

j_gene: TRBJ1-1
v_gene: TRBV7-8
abundance: -
d_gene: -
CDR3aa: CASSSVQGVAEAFF
CDR3nt: TGTGCCAGCAGCTCGGTACAGGGAGTGGCTGAAGCTTTCTTT

j_gene: TRBJ1-4
v_gene: TRBV6-6
abundance: -
d_gene: TRBD1
CDR3aa: CASSFLTGAKLFF
CDR3nt: TGTGCCAGCAGTTTCTTGACAGGGGCCAAACTGTTTTTT

j_gene: TRBJ2-1
v_gene: TRBV29-1
abundance: -
d_gene: -
CDR3aa: CSVAASVVFF
CDR3nt: TGCAGCGTTGCAGCGTCGGTGGTGTTCTTC

j_gene: TRBJ2-1
v_gene: TRBV18
abundance: -
d_gene: -
CDR3aa: CASSPRQGGGSKAIGEQFF
CDR3nt: TGTGCCAGCTCACCTAGGCAGGGGGGTGGATCCAAAGCAATCGGTGAGCAGTTCTTC